The TCR beta chain described here comes from a study of cytomegalovirus exposure and HLA in healthy donors. Study findings and constraints: TCR sequences were mostly rare, though some public TCRs occurred in many donors. A later analysis reportedly identified an Asian-associated ancestry cluster as carrying fewer N-insertions than the roughly 670-donor mean.

About this clone: What it recognizes is unknown.

Researchers ran the PCR with 60 Vbeta and 13 Jbeta primers. Generated by immunoSEQ multiplex PCR, the TCRdb table keeps only in-frame clones and is missing some. The table lists fewer than 100,000 clones, 70% to 80% of them singletons. The germline CDR1 and CDR2 sequences are MNHEY and SVGAGI. Unmatched junction bases numbered 4, after V lost 6 bases and J lost 3 bases. There are 13 residues in the CDR3. The chain couples TRBV6-5 to TRBJ2-7; TRBD1 aligns across 8 bases. Sequencing input: PBMCs. This receptor was obtained from a female donor in good health and CMV-seronegative. CDR3 sequence reads: CASSLGQDYEQYF. For the CDR3, the DNA is TGTGCCAGCAGCCTGGGACAGGACTACGAGCAGTACTTC.